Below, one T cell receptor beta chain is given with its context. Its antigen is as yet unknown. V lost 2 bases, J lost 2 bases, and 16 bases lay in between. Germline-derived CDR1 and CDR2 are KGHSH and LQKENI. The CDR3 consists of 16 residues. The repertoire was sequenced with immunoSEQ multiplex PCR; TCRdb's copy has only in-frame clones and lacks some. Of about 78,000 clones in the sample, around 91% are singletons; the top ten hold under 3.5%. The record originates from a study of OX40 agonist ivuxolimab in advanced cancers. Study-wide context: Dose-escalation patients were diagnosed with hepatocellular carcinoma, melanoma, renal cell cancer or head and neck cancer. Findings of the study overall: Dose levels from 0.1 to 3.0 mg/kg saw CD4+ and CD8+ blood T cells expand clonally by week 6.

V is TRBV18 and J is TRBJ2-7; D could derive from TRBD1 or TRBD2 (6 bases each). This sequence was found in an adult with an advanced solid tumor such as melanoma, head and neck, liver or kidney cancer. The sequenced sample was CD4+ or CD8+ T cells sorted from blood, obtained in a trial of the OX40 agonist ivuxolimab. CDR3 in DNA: TGTGCCAGCTCACCAGCCGGGGGCAGTATTGCCTACGAGCAGTACTTC. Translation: CASSPAGGSIAYEQYF.